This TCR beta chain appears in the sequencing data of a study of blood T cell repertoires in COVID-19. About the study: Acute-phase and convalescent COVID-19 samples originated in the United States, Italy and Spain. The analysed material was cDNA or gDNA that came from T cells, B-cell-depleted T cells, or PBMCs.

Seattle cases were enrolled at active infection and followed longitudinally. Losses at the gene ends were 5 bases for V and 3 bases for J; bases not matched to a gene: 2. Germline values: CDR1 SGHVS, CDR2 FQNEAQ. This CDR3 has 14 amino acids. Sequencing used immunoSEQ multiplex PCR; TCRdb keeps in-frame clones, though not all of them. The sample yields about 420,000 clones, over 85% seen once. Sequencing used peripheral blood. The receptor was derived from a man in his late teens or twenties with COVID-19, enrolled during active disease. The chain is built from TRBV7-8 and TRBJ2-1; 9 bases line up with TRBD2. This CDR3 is CASSTSGFYNEQFF. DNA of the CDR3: TGTGCCAGCAGCACTAGCGGGTTCTACAATGAGCAGTTCTTC. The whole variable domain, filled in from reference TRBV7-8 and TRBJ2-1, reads GAGVSQSPRYKVAKRGQDVALRCDPISGHVSLFWYQQALGQGPEFLTYFQNEAQLDKSGLPSDRFFAERPEGSVSTLKIQRTQQEDSAVYLCASSTSGFYNEQFFGPGTRLTVL.